This T cell receptor (beta chain) was obtained from a study of shared clonotypes between healthy human individuals. Trimming shortened V by 10 bases and J by 2 bases, and 12 bases separated the two germline ends. This CDR3 is built from 12 residues. CDR1 and CDR2 (germline): LNHDA, SQIVND (reference sequence). Profiling relied on immunoSEQ multiplex PCR, and the TCRdb table lists in-frame clones only, not all of them. The sample records 800,000 to 1,200,000 clones, 70% to 80% being singletons. The chain employs TRBV19 and TRBJ2-7; D possibly corresponds to TRBD1 (5 bases). This receptor was taken from a man aged 18 to 29 in good health. Some clones in this sample may be carry-over from other donors' samples. The sequenced material came from memory CD4+ T cells from PBMCs. Subset reported: CD45RA-negative fraction. CDR3 sequence (DNA): TGTGCCACCGCTGACAGAACCTACGAGCAGTACTTC. Translating gives CATADRTYEQYF.